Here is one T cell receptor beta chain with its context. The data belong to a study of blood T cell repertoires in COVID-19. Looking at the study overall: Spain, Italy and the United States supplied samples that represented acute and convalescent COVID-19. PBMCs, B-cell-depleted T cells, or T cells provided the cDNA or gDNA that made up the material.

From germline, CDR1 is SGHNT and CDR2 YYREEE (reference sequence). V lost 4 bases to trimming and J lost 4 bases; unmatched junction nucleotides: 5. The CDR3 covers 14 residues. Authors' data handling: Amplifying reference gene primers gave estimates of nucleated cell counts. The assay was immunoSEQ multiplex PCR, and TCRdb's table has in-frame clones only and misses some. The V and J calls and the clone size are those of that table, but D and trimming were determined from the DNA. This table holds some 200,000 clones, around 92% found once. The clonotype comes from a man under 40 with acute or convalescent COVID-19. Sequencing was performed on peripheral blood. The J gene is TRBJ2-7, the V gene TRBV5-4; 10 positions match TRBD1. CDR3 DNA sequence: TGTGCCAGCAGCCTGCCGGGACAGGGGTACGAGCAGTACTTC. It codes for CASSLPGQGYEQYF.